This T cell receptor beta chain was sequenced during a study of blood T cells in healthy people across ages. Study-level points and caveats: The study lacked donor CMV status, which possibly confounded expanded clonotype changes. Long-lived donors carried more naive CD4+ cells and greater diversity than aged donors.

To note about this clonotype: The antigen is undetermined.

With a J-beta primer mix and a sample-barcoded 5' primer, a second PCR ran about 7 to 12 cycles. Carrying 12 random nucleotides, a template-switch adaptor labeled each individual cDNA molecule. Samples each returned at least 3 million CDR3-containing paired-end reads. TCRdb reprocessed the 5' RACE reads with MiXCR, giving one entry per CDR3 protein. The sample shows roughly 410,000 distinct CDR3 sequences, 52% of them seen only once. Germline loops: CDR1 DFQATT, CDR2 SNEGSKA (reference sequence). V lost 5 bases and J lost 13, with 18 bases in between. The CDR3 is 12 residues long. The source is a man aged 55 to 70 in good health. This chain joins TRBV20-1 and TRBJ2-4; tentatively, D is TRBD1 (5 bases). The sample consisted of blood. The CDR3 protein is CSAGAPLEEQYF. Written as DNA, the CDR3 is TGCAGTGCTGGGGCCCCCCTCGAGGAGCAGTACTTC.